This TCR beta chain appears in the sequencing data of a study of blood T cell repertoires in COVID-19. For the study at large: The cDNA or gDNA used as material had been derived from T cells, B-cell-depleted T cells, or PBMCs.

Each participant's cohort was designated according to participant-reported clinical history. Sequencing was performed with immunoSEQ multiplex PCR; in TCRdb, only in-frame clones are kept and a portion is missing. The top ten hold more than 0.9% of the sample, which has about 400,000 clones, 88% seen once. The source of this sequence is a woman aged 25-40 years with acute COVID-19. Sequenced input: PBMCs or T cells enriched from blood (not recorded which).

DNA for the CDR3: TGTGCCAGCAGTTTAAGGGCGGGGGGGCCCTATGAGCAGTTCTTC. Protein product: CASSLRAGGPYEQFF. The chain is built from TRBV6-4 and TRBJ2-1, with 9 bases aligning to TRBD2. Germline V gene data show CDR1 as MRHNA and CDR2 as SNTAGT. The J segment lost 8 bases and the V segment lost 5 bases, leaving 10 bases of the junction unmatched. The CDR3 is made up of 15 amino acids.